This T cell receptor beta chain was sequenced for a study of T cell changes during pregnancy in multiple sclerosis. Sequenced by immunoSEQ multiplex PCR; TCRdb stores in-frame clones only, minus some. The sample has just under 45,000 clones, roughly 90% seen once. V was pared by 3 bases and J by 1 base, with 13 bases between. CDR3 length: 15 residues. CDR1 is MNHEY, CDR2 SVGAGI, per germline. The sequencing used CD4+ T cells from peripheral blood mononuclear cells, collected in the first trimester of pregnancy. This sequence originates from a female donor with multiple sclerosis, enrolled in a pregnancy study. The chain joins TRBV6-5 to TRBJ2-7; a weak D match, TRBD2 (6 bases). CDR3 in amino acids: CASSYSDGGSYEQYF. CDR3 DNA: TGTGCCAGCAGTTATTCTGACGGGGGATCCTACGAGCAGTACTTC.